Following are 27 T cell receptor beta chains from one sample sequenced in a study of OX40 agonist ivuxolimab in advanced cancers. Only in-frame clones appear in the TCRdb table, and some are missing; sequencing was by immunoSEQ multiplex PCR. This sample yields 50,000 to 55,000 clones, of which 80% to 85% are seen a single time; approximately 4.2% belongs to the top ten. The starting material was CD4+ or CD8+ T cells sorted from blood, obtained in a trial of the OX40 agonist ivuxolimab. These TCRs come from an adult with an advanced solid tumor such as melanoma, head and neck, liver or kidney cancer.

The chain has TRBV19 and TRBJ2-1, with TRBD1 matching 9 bases. The junction had 5 bases not matched to a gene; V was cut back by 5 bases and J by 6 bases. Per germline, CDR1 LNHDA and CDR2 SQIVND (reference sequence). The CDR3 has 14 residues. The CDR3 bases are TGTGCCAGTAGTCCTAACAGGGGGCCCAATGAGCAGTTCTTC. Its translation is CASSPNRGPNEQFF.

The rearrangement joins TRBV7-9 to TRBJ2-3; 10 nucleotides line up with TRBD2. This CDR3 region has 17 residues. The germline gives CDR1 SEHNR, CDR2 FQNEAQ (reference sequence). The junction had 10 bases not matched to a gene; V was cut back by 1 base and J by 6 bases. CDR3 sequence reads: CASSLGASGSTGDTQYF. The CDR3 coding sequence is TGTGCCAGCAGCTTAGGGGCTAGCGGGAGTACAGGGGATACGCAGTATTTT.

V and J are TRBV7-9 and TRBJ2-7, with TRBD2 identical over 14 bases. Germline V CDR1 and CDR2: SEHNR, FQNEAQ (reference sequence). The CDR3 has 15 residues. J gave up 6 bases and V 6 bases, and 7 bases lay outside the gene matches. CDR3 amino acids: CASRRLAGGPAEQYF. CDR3 DNA: TGTGCCAGCAGACGACTAGCGGGAGGGCCTGCCGAGCAGTACTTC.

The rearrangement links TRBV5-1 to TRBJ1-2; D is ambiguous. V dropped 0 bases and J dropped 5 bases, with 5 bases sitting between them. This CDR3 spans 12 amino acids. The V gene's germline CDR1 is SGHRS and CDR2 YFSETQ. The CDR3 DNA is TGCGCCAGCAGCTTGGTGGGGTATGGCTACACCTTC. This sequence encodes CASSLVGYGYTF.

This clone was found once. The V gene is TRBV27, the J gene TRBJ1-2; D unclear. Germline V gene lookup returns CDR1 MNHEY and CDR2 SMNVEV (reference sequence). V was pared by 5 bases and J by 5 bases, with 18 bases between. The CDR3 runs to 15 residues. The CDR3 spells CASSENTLGGYGYTF. The CDR3 DNA follows: TGTGCCAGCAGTGAGAACACACTTGGAGGGTATGGCTACACCTTC.

This chain links TRBV10-1 with TRBJ2-2, with D unclear. The ends were cut back, 8 bases at V and 0 bases at J, with 10 bases in the middle. This CDR3 is built from 14 residues. Germline CDR1 WNHNN, CDR2 SYGVQD (reference sequence). The CDR3 nucleotides read TGCGCCAGCTCAGACTCGACGAACACCGGGGAGCTGTTTTTT. It encodes CASSDSTNTGELFF.

The chain employs TRBV7-9 and TRBJ1-2, with D tentatively TRBD1 (5 bases). V shed 8 bases and J shed 2 bases, with 18 bases lying between them. Germline CDR1 reads SEHNR; CDR2 reads FQNEAQ (reference sequence). This CDR3 is 15 amino acids long. The CDR3 sequence: CASGEGPGRNYGYTF. The DNA for the CDR3 is TGTGCCAGCGGAGAGGGACCGGGACGGAACTATGGCTACACCTTC.

This clone came up once. The V and J genes are TRBV27 and TRBJ2-3; the D gene is possibly TRBD1 (5 bases). This CDR3 contains 14 residues. Trimming left V 5 bases short and J 4 bases short, with 13 bases between. CDR1 and CDR2 from the germline V gene are MNHEY and SMNVEV (reference sequence). The CDR3 is CASSRGLRADTQYF. CDR3 bases: TGTGCCAGCAGTCGTGGCCTCAGGGCAGATACGCAGTATTTT.

J is TRBJ2-3 and V is TRBV11-2; maybe TRBD2 (5 bases). From germline, CDR1 is SGHAT and CDR2 FQNNGV. Trimming took off 1 base at V and 2 bases at J, with 10 bases between the two ends. This CDR3 spans 15 amino acids. CDR3 residues: CASSLVKRYTDTQYF. The CDR3 DNA follows: TGTGCCAGCAGCTTAGTAAAGCGGTACACAGATACGCAGTATTTT.

The chain carries TRBV27 and TRBJ2-3; no clear D. The CDR3 contains 12 residues. V was trimmed by 3 bases and J by 0 bases, leaving 1 base between them. Looked up from germline, CDR1 is MNHEY and CDR2 is SMNVEV (reference sequence). The CDR3 nucleotides are TGTGCCAGCAGTTTCAGCACAGATACGCAGTATTTT. This sequence encodes CASSFSTDTQYF.

The chain joins TRBV30 to TRBJ2-7, with D hard to call. The length of the CDR3 is 11 residues. Germline V lookup: CDR1 GTSNPN, CDR2 SVGIG (reference sequence). V gave up 4 bases and J gave up 3 bases, with 7 bases separating them. The CDR3 here is CAWKLDYEQYF. CDR3 bases: TGTGCCTGGAAGCTGGACTACGAGCAGTACTTC.

The rearrangement uses TRBV4-3 and TRBJ1-1, with a tentative D call TRBD1 (5 bases). Germline assignment: CDR1 LGHNA and CDR2 YSLEER. The CDR3 is 16 amino acids. The V end was cut by 0 bases, the J end by 8 bases, with 19 bases between. CDR3 coding DNA: TGCGCCAGCAGCCAAGATATAGGCCAGGGACGCCTCGAAGCTTTCTTT. This codes for CASSQDIGQGRLEAFF.

This clone was seen only a few times. The genes are TRBV5-4 and TRBJ2-1; D possibly corresponds to TRBD2 (5 bases). The germline CDR1 and CDR2 sequences are SGHNT and YYREEE (reference sequence). Trimming removed 4 bases at V and 9 bases at J, with 11 bases between. The CDR3 totals 12 residues. The chain's CDR3 is CASSPVRGEQFF. The CDR3 DNA is TGTGCCAGCAGCCCGGTCCGGGGTGAGCAGTTCTTC.

The chain recombines TRBV19 with TRBJ1-2, with 8 bases fitting TRBD1. The ends lost 5 bases at V and 4 bases at J; junction bases unmatched: 9. CDR3 length: 15 residues. Per germline, CDR1 LNHDA and CDR2 SQIVND (reference sequence). The CDR3 reads CASSQGQGGGYGYTF. Here the CDR3 DNA reads TGTGCCAGTAGTCAAGGACAGGGAGGCGGCTATGGCTACACCTTC.

The chain links TRBV28 to TRBJ2-1; 7 bases are shared with TRBD1. The CDR3 spans 17 residues. Looked up from germline, CDR1 is MDHEN and CDR2 is SYDVKM. J gave up 2 bases and V 4 bases, and 11 bases lay outside the gene matches. The CDR3 sequence: CASSSQKTGTAYNEQFF. The CDR3 DNA sequence: TGTGCCAGCAGTTCACAAAAAACCGGGACAGCCTACAATGAGCAGTTCTTC.

The chain couples TRBV5-1 to TRBJ1-1; D may be TRBD1 (5 bases). There are 13 residues in the CDR3. The germline V gene encodes CDR1 SGHRS and CDR2 YFSETQ. V lost 0 bases, J lost 6 bases, and 9 bases lay in between. CDR3 nucleotides: TGCGCCAGCAGCTTGGTCGGGGGGGCTGAAGCTTTCTTT. Amino acid sequence: CASSLVGGAEAFF.

This chain links TRBV4-2 with TRBJ2-5; 8 bases are a match to TRBD2. V shed 4 bases, J shed 5 bases, and the junction held 15 bases outside the gene matches. The CDR3 length is 17 residues. Germline CDR1 LGHNA, CDR2 YNFKEQ. CDR3 nucleotide sequence: TGTGCCAGCAGCCCTCTCCCTCCCGGGAGGGCCGGTGAGACCCAGTACTTC. This encodes CASSPLPPGRAGETQYF.

The rearrangement joins TRBV28 to TRBJ2-1; possibly TRBD2 for D (5 bases). Trimming took 6 bases from V and 8 from J, leaving 11 bases between them. Germline values: CDR1 MDHEN, CDR2 SYDVKM. The CDR3 is 12 amino acids. The CDR3 loop is CASSLPEDEQFF. The CDR3 region has the DNA TGTGCCAGCAGCCTCCCGGAGGATGAGCAGTTCTTC.

The rearrangement links TRBV5-8 to TRBJ2-7; 9 bases fit TRBD2. Germline V CDR1 and CDR2: SGHTS, YDEGEE. V trimming: 3 bases; J trimming: 5 bases; junction bases outside the gene matches: 9. CDR3 size: 15 residues. In DNA form, the CDR3 reads TGTGCCAGCAGCTCAATCGGGACTAGCATTCACGAGCAGTACTTC. It is translated as CASSSIGTSIHEQYF.

The rearrangement uses TRBV25-1 and TRBJ1-1, with D hard to call. Trimming took 5 bases from V and 1 from J, leaving 11 bases between them. This CDR3 is built from 14 residues. Germline loops: CDR1 MGHDK, CDR2 SYGVNS. CDR3 in amino acids: CASSWAGQNTEAFF. The CDR3 bases are TGTGCCAGCAGTTGGGCCGGGCAGAACACTGAAGCTTTCTTT. Full variable domain (outside the CDR3, taken from reference TRBV25-1 and TRBJ1-1): EADIYQTPRYLVIGTGKKITLECSQTMGHDKMYWYQQDPGMELHLIHYSYGVNSTEKGDLSSESTVSRIRTEHFPLTLESARPSHTSQYLCASSWAGQNTEAFFGQGTRLTVV.

The chain carries TRBV4-3 and TRBJ1-2; possibly TRBD1 for D (6 bases). V lost 2 bases to trimming and J lost 3 bases, with 10 bases between them. CDR1 is LGHNA, CDR2 YSLEER, per germline. The CDR3 is 14 residues long. This CDR3 reads CASSQRQDHYGYTF. The CDR3 nucleotides read TGCGCCAGCAGCCAACGACAGGACCACTATGGCTACACCTTC.

The rearrangement joins TRBV19 to TRBJ2-5, with D uncertain. The CDR3 sequence is 13 residues long. Germline lookup yields CDR1 LNHDA and CDR2 SQIVND (reference sequence). V lost 3 bases, J lost 0 bases, and 5 bases lay in between. This chain's CDR3 is CASSINYQETQYF. The CDR3 bases are TGTGCCAGTAGTATTAACTACCAAGAGACCCAGTACTTC.

This chain joins TRBV27 and TRBJ2-7; TRBD1 matches at 10 bases. The germline V gene encodes CDR1 MNHEY and CDR2 SMNVEV (reference sequence). V lost 7 bases, J lost 6 bases, and 6 bases stayed unmatched. The CDR3 spans 13 residues. The CDR3 protein is CASTGTGVLEQYF. The CDR3 bases are TGTGCCAGCACCGGGACAGGGGTGCTCGAGCAGTACTTC.

The chain joins TRBV18 to TRBJ2-7; perhaps TRBD1 as D (5 bases). Germline V lookup: CDR1 KGHSH, CDR2 LQKENI. V lost 0 bases and J lost 7, with 13 bases in between. The CDR3 extends over 14 amino acids. The CDR3 loop reads CASSPPIRAGEQYF. CDR3 sequence (DNA): TGTGCCAGCTCACCACCTATCAGGGCCGGGGAGCAGTACTTC.

A single count supports this clone. A much larger clone is a single base away; this may be a read error. The V call is TRBV5-1, the J call TRBJ2-2; TRBD1 matches 8 bases. CDR1 is SGHRS and CDR2 is YFSETQ in the germline V gene. The CDR3 extends over 14 amino acids. Here the CDR3 reads CASSLPQGAGKLFF. CDR3 in DNA: TGCGCCAGCAGCTTGCCCCAGGGGGCCGGGAAGCTGTTTTTT.

The chain uses TRBV9 and TRBJ2-1; D possibly matches TRBD1 or TRBD2 (6 bases each). Germline V gene sequence: CDR1 SGDLS, CDR2 YYNGEE. The CDR3 covers 17 residues. V was trimmed by 4 bases and J by 0 bases, leaving 17 bases between them. As DNA, the CDR3 is TGTGCCAGCAGCTCCCAAGGGGGGAGCCTCTCCTACAATGAGCAGTTCTTC. Amino acid sequence: CASSSQGGSLSYNEQFF.

The chain carries TRBV6-5 and TRBJ2-3; tentative D call: TRBD1 (5 bases). Trimming left V 8 bases short and J 6 bases short, with 9 bases between. The CDR3 covers 11 residues. CDR1 is MNHEY and CDR2 is SVGAGI in the germline V gene. This CDR3 reads CASQGHDTQYF. DNA for the CDR3: TGTGCCAGCCAAGGACACGATACGCAGTATTTT.